The 31 T cell receptor beta chains presented below share a single source sample, sequenced in a study of chemoradiotherapy in HPV16-positive cancers. Libraries were prepared by immunoSEQ multiplex PCR; TCRdb keeps only in-frame clonotypes and omits some of them. The sample yields over 10,000 clones, roughly nine tenths seen once. The sequences come from blood, collected from a patient who underwent chemoradiotherapy. These receptors all come from a human donor with HPV-associated anogenital cancer.

The chain's CDR3 is CASSLGGSPEQYF. CDR3 DNA: TGTGCCAGCAGCTTAGGGGGCAGCCCCGAGCAGTACTTC. V gene TRBV7-9 combines with J gene TRBJ2-7; D perhaps matches TRBD1 (5 bases). This CDR3 has 13 residues. CDR1 and CDR2 (germline): SEHNR, FQNEAQ (reference sequence). V gave up 1 base and J gave up 6 bases, with 10 bases separating them.

The genes are TRBV4-1 and TRBJ2-2; 8 nucleotides agree with TRBD2. CDR1 and CDR2 (germline): MGHRA, YSYEKL. V dropped 6 bases and J dropped 0; count of bases not matched to a gene: 0. The CDR3 runs to 14 residues. CDR3 sequence (DNA): TGCGCCAGCAGAGCGGGGGCGAACACCGGGGAGCTGTTTTTT. Its translation: CASRAGANTGELFF.

The CDR3 loop is CASSGGGYNEQFF. CDR3 DNA: TGTGCCTCCAGCGGGGGGGGGTACAATGAGCAGTTCTTC. The chain carries TRBV25-1 and TRBJ2-1; TRBD2 agrees at 10 bases. Germline CDR1 MGHDK, CDR2 SYGVNS. The CDR3 has 13 amino acids. V gave up 11 bases and J gave up 4 bases; unmatched junction bases: 5.

The chain combines TRBV6-6 with TRBJ2-2, with 8 bases aligning to TRBD2. This CDR3 contains 16 residues. J gave up 2 bases and V 7 bases, and 9 bases lay outside the gene matches. Germline CDR1 is MNHNY and CDR2 is SVGAGI (reference sequence). CDR3 loop: CASTPRGGVNTGELFF. In nucleotides, the CDR3 is TGTGCCAGCACTCCCCGGGGGGGGGTAAACACCGGGGAGCTGTTTTTT.

This chain joins TRBV19 and TRBJ2-3; tentative D call: TRBD1 (6 bases). This CDR3 comprises 13 residues. V was pared by 8 bases and J by 6 bases, with 15 bases between. Germline CDR1 reads LNHDA; CDR2 reads SQIVND (reference sequence). The CDR3 reads CASGQGRPDTQYF. The CDR3 bases are TGTGCCAGTGGGCAGGGGCGCCCGGATACGCAGTATTTT.

The rearrangement joins TRBV6-6 to TRBJ2-2; 10 bases fit TRBD2. Trimming at V came to 7 bases and at J to 5 bases, leaving 10 bases not matched to a gene. This CDR3 is 16 amino acids long. Germline V gives CDR1 MNHNY, CDR2 SVGAGI (reference sequence). For the CDR3, the DNA is TGTGCCAGCATCCGAACTCCGGGACTAGCGACCGGGGAGCTGTTTTTT. Protein sequence: CASIRTPGLATGELFF.

CDR3 nucleotides: TGCGCCAGCAGCCGAGGACAGGGGGTTTCGGAGACCCAGTACTTC. As protein: CASSRGQGVSETQYF. The chain links TRBV5-1 to TRBJ2-5; TRBD1 matches at 10 bases. Germline V gives CDR1 SGHRS, CDR2 YFSETQ. V trimming: 4 bases; J trimming: 5 bases; junction bases outside the gene matches: 8. The CDR3 spans 15 residues.

The CDR3 nucleotides are TGTGCCAGCAAAAGGCAGGTCGGTCGCGCTAACTATGGCTACACCTTC. It specifies CASKRQVGRANYGYTF. The chain uses TRBV6-4 and TRBJ1-2; no definite D call. The CDR3 is made up of 16 amino acids. Trimming removed 7 bases from V and 0 bases from J, with 18 bases in between. The germline gives CDR1 MRHNA, CDR2 SNTAGT.

This sequence joins TRBV7-9 and TRBJ2-1, with D perhaps TRBD2 (5 bases). Trimming took off 4 bases at V and 8 bases at J, with 12 bases between the two ends. Germline V gene data show CDR1 as SEHNR and CDR2 as FQNEAQ (reference sequence). The CDR3 is 13 residues long. CDR3 nucleotides: TGTGCCAGCAGCTCCCCCAGGAGGTATGAGCAGTTCTTC. Protein sequence: CASSSPRRYEQFF.

The V gene is TRBV7-9, the J gene TRBJ1-2; TRBD1 is a possible D gene (6 bases). Germline CDR1 and CDR2: SEHNR and FQNEAQ (reference sequence). V was pared by 1 base and J by 6 bases, with 6 bases between. This CDR3 contains 12 residues. Here the CDR3 reads CASSLDRDGYTF. The CDR3 DNA follows: TGTGCCAGCAGCTTAGACAGGGATGGCTACACCTTC.

Only one count was recorded for this clone. The chain links TRBV29-1 to TRBJ1-1, with a weak D call TRBD1 (5 bases). CDR1 is SQVTM, CDR2 ANQGSEA, per germline. The CDR3 runs 13 residues. Deletions cut 1 base from V and 4 bases from J, with 10 bases between. CDR3: CSVEVQGGTEAFF. The CDR3 region has the DNA TGCAGCGTTGAAGTTCAGGGTGGCACTGAAGCTTTCTTT.

The V gene is TRBV9, the J gene TRBJ2-5; TRBD2 might be the D (6 bases). Between the trimmed V and J ends, which lost 3 bases and 4 bases, there was a span of 16 bases. The germline V gene encodes CDR1 SGDLS and CDR2 YYNGEE. The CDR3 length is 15 residues. CDR3 coding DNA: TGTGCCAGCAGCGCACCCTCCGGGGGAGCAGAGACCCAGTACTTC. Translating gives CASSAPSGGAETQYF. The full variable domain, with the rest looked up from reference TRBV9 and TRBJ2-5, is DSGVTQTPKHLITATGQRVTLRCSPRSGDLSVYWYQQSLDQGLQFLIQYYNGEERAKGNILERFSAQQFPDLHSELNLSSLELGDSALYFCASSAPSGGAETQYFGPGTRLLVL.

The chain couples TRBV30 to TRBJ1-2; maybe TRBD1 (6 bases). Germline V gives CDR1 GTSNPN, CDR2 SVGIG (reference sequence). Trimming removed 1 base from V and 0 bases from J, with 12 bases in between. CDR3 length: 15 residues. CDR3 loop: CAWSAGGGANYGYTF. In DNA form, the CDR3 reads TGTGCCTGGAGTGCTGGAGGGGGAGCTAACTATGGCTACACCTTC.

There are a few counts of this clone. The V call is TRBV15, the J call TRBJ1-1; D call uncertain. V was cut by 5 bases and J by 3 bases, with 16 bases left in between. Germline lookup yields CDR1 LNHNV and CDR2 YYDKDF (reference sequence). The length of the CDR3 is 15 residues. Written as DNA, the CDR3 is TGTGCCACCAGCGGCCTCGGTGGGGTGGACACTGAAGCTTTCTTT. Its translation: CATSGLGGVDTEAFF.

The genes are TRBV7-2 and TRBJ2-2; D remains ambiguous. The CDR3 is 13 residues long. From germline, CDR1 is SGHTA and CDR2 FQGNSA. The ends were cut back, 1 base at V and 7 bases at J, with 7 bases in the middle. CDR3 DNA sequence: TGTGCCAGCAGCTTAGGATACGACGGGGAGCTGTTTTTT. It encodes CASSLGYDGELFF. The full variable domain, rest sourced from reference TRBV7-2 and TRBJ2-2, is GAGVSQSPSNKVTEKGKDVELRCDPISGHTALYWYRQSLGQGLEFLIYFQGNSAPDKSGLPSDRFSAERTGGSVSTLTIQRTQQEDSAVYLCASSLGYDGELFFGEGSRLTVL.

V gene TRBV19 combines with J gene TRBJ1-2; D is undetermined. V was clipped by 9 bases and J by 7 bases, with 12 bases between them. There are 11 residues in the CDR3. Germline V CDR1 and CDR2: LNHDA, SQIVND (reference sequence). CDR3 protein: CASLAGVGYTF. Here the CDR3 DNA reads TGTGCCAGCCTGGCCGGTGTTGGCTACACCTTC.

The V and J genes are TRBV6-1 and TRBJ1-3; the D gene is possibly TRBD1 (5 bases). The V gene's germline CDR1 is MNHNS and CDR2 SASEGT. The CDR3 extends over 13 amino acids. V lost 2 bases, J lost 4 bases, and 6 bases lay in between. As DNA, the CDR3 is TGTGCCAGCAGTGAAACAGGCGGAAACACCATATATTTT. The encoded protein is CASSETGGNTIYF.

J is TRBJ2-4 and V is TRBV10-1, with 7 bases that match TRBD1. The germline gives CDR1 WNHNN, CDR2 SYGVQD (reference sequence). This CDR3 has 14 residues. Unmatched junction bases numbered 4, after V lost 2 bases and J lost 6 bases. CDR3 bases: TGCGCCAGCAGTGAGGGGACAGCGAGAAACATTCAGTACTTC. It is translated as CASSEGTARNIQYF.

The V gene is TRBV10-2, the J gene TRBJ1-2; 7 positions agree with TRBD1. This CDR3 region has 12 residues. V gave up 6 bases and J gave up 6 bases; unmatched junction bases: 4. CDR1 is WSHSY, CDR2 SAAADI, per germline. The CDR3 bases are TGCGCCAGCAGAGGAGGACAGGATGGCTACACCTTC. It specifies CASRGGQDGYTF.

There are a few counts of this clone. This rearrangement joins TRBV11-2 to TRBJ1-1, with TRBD1 identical over 7 bases. This CDR3 is built from 16 residues. The germline gives CDR1 SGHAT, CDR2 FQNNGV. Trimming removed 3 bases from V and 4 bases from J; junction bases left unmatched: 11. For the CDR3, the DNA is TGTGCCAGCAGCTTGACCCAGACAGGGAGAGGCACTGAAGCTTTCTTT. It codes for CASSLTQTGRGTEAFF. Full variable domain (rest looked up from reference TRBV11-2 and TRBJ1-1): EAGVAQSPRYKIIEKRQSVAFWCNPISGHATLYWYQQILGQGPKLLIQFQNNGVVDDSQLPKDRFSAERLKGVDSTLKIQPAKLEDSAVYLCASSLTQTGRGTEAFFGQGTRLTVV.

The chain links TRBV5-4 to TRBJ2-1, with 10 bases that match TRBD2. The germline V gene encodes CDR1 SGHNT and CDR2 YYREEE (reference sequence). With V trimmed by 1 base and J by 8 bases, 9 bases remained unmatched. The CDR3 has 16 residues. CDR3 in amino acids: CASSLSAGGPDHEQFF. The DNA for the CDR3 is TGTGCCAGCAGCTTGTCAGCGGGGGGGCCCGATCATGAGCAGTTCTTC.

This chain uses TRBV6-1 with TRBJ1-2; TRBD1 is a possible D gene (5 bases). Germline CDR1 is MNHNS and CDR2 is SASEGT. The CDR3 runs 16 residues. V was cut by 3 bases and J by 1 base, with 15 bases left in between. The CDR3 protein is CASSDPRQRFNYGYTF. The CDR3 coding sequence is TGTGCCAGCAGTGACCCCAGACAGCGATTTAACTATGGCTACACCTTC.

This chain joins TRBV6-5 and TRBJ1-2; D gene ambiguous. The CDR3 is 15 residues long. The germline V gene encodes CDR1 MNHEY and CDR2 SVGAGI. V lost 0 bases, J lost 2 bases, and 10 bases lay in between. CDR3 sequence: CASSYSTAGNYGYTF. Here the CDR3 DNA reads TGTGCCAGCAGTTACTCGACCGCGGGAAACTATGGCTACACCTTC.

The genes are TRBV11-2 and TRBJ1-6; D is ambiguous. Germline V gives CDR1 SGHAT, CDR2 FQNNGV. The CDR3 spans 14 residues. The germline V and J ends were trimmed by 3 bases and 8 bases, with 11 bases remaining between them. The CDR3 region has the DNA TGTGCCAGCAGCTTCGCGGGCTTTCATTCACCCCTCCACTTT. Protein: CASSFAGFHSPLHF. The whole variable domain, filled in from reference TRBV11-2 and TRBJ1-6, reads EAGVAQSPRYKIIEKRQSVAFWCNPISGHATLYWYQQILGQGPKLLIQFQNNGVVDDSQLPKDRFSAERLKGVDSTLKIQPAKLEDSAVYLCASSFAGFHSPLHFGNGTRLTVT.

The chain links TRBV11-2 to TRBJ2-7; 8 positions match TRBD2. The trim removed 6 bases at V and 3 bases at J, leaving 4 bases unmatched. This CDR3 has 13 residues. Germline lookup yields CDR1 SGHAT and CDR2 FQNNGV. DNA for the CDR3: TGTGCCAGCAGTTTCGGGGGGGTCTACGAGCAGTACTTC. It yields the protein CASSFGGVYEQYF.

The chain couples TRBV4-1 to TRBJ2-2; tentatively, D is TRBD2 (6 bases). V was clipped by 4 bases and J by 8 bases, with 14 bases between them. Germline-derived CDR1 and CDR2 are MGHRA and YSYEKL. This CDR3 comprises 14 residues. The CDR3 DNA reads as TGCGCCAGCAGCCCAATACTACGGGGGGGGGAGCTGTTTTTT. Translating it yields CASSPILRGGELFF.

The chain joins TRBV7-9 to TRBJ1-2; TRBD1 might be the D (5 bases). Trimming stripped 4 bases from V and 4 bases from J, with 13 bases between. The CDR3 extends over 14 amino acids. The germline V gene has CDR1 SEHNR and CDR2 FQNEAQ (reference sequence). CDR3 in DNA: TGTGCCAGCAGCTCATCCGGCGGGGGCTATGGCTACACCTTC. Translating gives CASSSSGGGYGYTF.

The V and J genes are TRBV5-6 and TRBJ2-1; D possibly uses TRBD1 or TRBD2 (5 bases each). The V end was cut by 0 bases, the J end by 6 bases, with 13 bases between. Germline CDR1 reads SGHDT; CDR2 reads YYEEEE. This CDR3 region has 15 residues. CDR3 loop: CASSLASYGANEQFF. CDR3 in DNA: TGTGCCAGCAGCTTGGCGTCTTACGGGGCCAATGAGCAGTTCTTC.

V usage is TRBV14 and J usage is TRBJ2-5; TRBD1 matches 7 bases. This CDR3 region has 15 residues. V lost 4 bases and J lost 5; bases outside the gene matches: 10. The V gene's germline CDR1 is SGHDN and CDR2 FVKESK. The DNA of the CDR3 is TGTGCCAGCAGCCCTTTCTTGACAGGGCACGAGACCCAGTACTTC. Translating gives CASSPFLTGHETQYF. The entire variable domain, with the rest obtained from reference TRBV14 and TRBJ2-5, is as follows: EAGVTQFPSHSVIEKGQTVTLRCDPISGHDNLYWYRRVMGKEIKFLLHFVKESKQDESGMPNNRFLAERTGGTYSTLKVQPAELEDSGVYFCASSPFLTGHETQYFGPGTRLLVL.

V usage is TRBV6-1 and J usage is TRBJ1-5, with D unresolved. The CDR3 has 13 amino acids. Germline V gene lookup returns CDR1 MNHNS and CDR2 SASEGT. Trimming shortened V by 1 base and J by 7 bases, and 8 bases separated the two germline ends. The CDR3 sequence: CASSEVAGQPQHF. As DNA, the CDR3 is TGTGCCAGCAGTGAAGTGGCGGGCCAGCCCCAGCATTTT.

The chain couples TRBV5-1 to TRBJ2-5; 8 nucleotides line up with TRBD2. The V and J ends lost 4 bases and 3 bases, in that order; junction bases with no gene match: 5. This CDR3 region has 14 residues. Germline CDR1 is SGHRS and CDR2 is YFSETQ. This CDR3 is CASSPRTSKETQYF. CDR3 bases: TGCGCCAGCAGCCCCCGGACTAGCAAAGAGACCCAGTACTTC.